The 21 T cell receptor beta chains below come from one sample, sequenced in a study of blood T cell repertoires in COVID-19 (dated by TCRdb to the early 2020s). The library was built by means of the immunoSEQ multiplex PCR assay. In TCRdb, the immuneACCESS table is reduced to in-frame sequences with V and J assigned. These tables do not hold every clone; where another copy was compared, an unresolved V gene accounts for under half, and the others remain unexplained. Present in this sample are approximately 150,000 clones, roughly 77% of which were seen just once. In total, the top ten clones hold roughly a tenth of the sample. Specimen: peripheral blood. The origin of the receptors is a human donor in a cohort sampled during active COVID-19.

The chain couples TRBV2 to TRBJ2-7; D perhaps matches TRBD2 (5 bases). The germline CDR1 and CDR2 sequences are SNHLY and FYNNEI. This CDR3 contains 10 residues. V shed 8 bases and J shed 3 bases, with 5 bases lying between them. The DNA of the CDR3 is TGTGCCAGCGAGGGCTACGAGCAGTACTTC. It is translated as CASEGYEQYF.

The chain employs TRBV4-3 and TRBJ2-1; 9 bases fit TRBD2. Germline values: CDR1 LGHNA, CDR2 YSLEER. The CDR3 totals 16 residues. The V and J ends lost 1 base and 1 base, in that order; junction bases with no gene match: 2. Written as DNA, the CDR3 is TGCGCCAGCAGCCAAGGTAGCGGGAGTTCCTACAATGAGCAGTTCTTC. Protein: CASSQGSGSSYNEQFF.

This clone was seen more than once but under ten times. The genes are TRBV6-4 and TRBJ2-1; 10 positions match TRBD2. The CDR3 is 14 residues long. J was trimmed by 3 bases and V by 4 bases; bases with no gene match: 0. Looked up from germline, CDR1 is MRHNA and CDR2 is SNTAGT. Here the CDR3 reads CASSASGGYNEQFF. CDR3 nucleotides: TGTGCCAGCAGTGCTAGCGGGGGCTACAATGAGCAGTTCTTC.

This chain uses TRBV6-2 or TRBV6-3 with TRBJ2-1; 7 bases match TRBD1. V shed 1 base, J shed 12 bases, and the junction held 3 bases outside the gene matches. Germline values: CDR1 MNHEY, CDR2 SVGEGT. The CDR3 totals 12 residues. CDR3 region: CASSYLRQGQFF. As DNA, the CDR3 is TGTGCCAGCAGTTACTTACGACAGGGGCAGTTCTTC.

This chain uses TRBV18 with TRBJ1-6; 8 nucleotides match TRBD1. CDR1 is KGHSH and CDR2 is LQKENI in the germline V gene. CDR3 size: 14 residues. J lost 10 bases, V lost 2 bases, and 4 bases had no gene match. CDR3 loop: CASSPGTGPSPLHF. CDR3 nucleotide sequence: TGTGCCAGCTCACCAGGGACAGGCCCCTCACCCCTCCACTTT. Filled out from reference TRBV18 and TRBJ1-6, the complete variable domain reads NAGVMQNPRHLVRRRGQEARLRCSPMKGHSHVYWYRQLPEEGLKFMVYLQKENIIDESGMPKERFSAEFPKEGPSILRIQQVVRGDSAAYFCASSPGTGPSPLHFGNGTRLTVT.

J is TRBJ1-2 and V is TRBV29-1; possible D gene TRBD1, 6 bases. The germline V gene has CDR1 SQVTM and CDR2 ANQGSEA. Trimming cost V 7 bases and J 0 bases, with 9 bases left between them. There are 12 residues in the CDR3. CDR3 amino acids: CSADRTNYGYTF. The CDR3, as DNA: TGCAGCGCGGACAGAACTAACTATGGCTACACCTTC. The full variable domain, its missing parts supplied by reference TRBV29-1 and TRBJ1-2, is SAVISQKPSRDICQRGTSLTIQCQVDSQVTMMFWYRQQPGQSLTLIATANQGSEATYESGFVIDKFPISRPNLTFSTLTVSNMSPEDSSIYLCSADRTNYGYTFGSGTRLTVV.

This clone was picked up one time. The chain couples TRBV10-2 to TRBJ1-2; weak D call: TRBD1 (5 bases). The CDR3 has 15 residues. Germline loops: CDR1 WSHSY, CDR2 SAAADI. V lost 0 bases and J 5 bases, leaving 13 bases between the germline ends. The CDR3 DNA is TGCGCCAGCAGTGAGTCTTTGACAGTTCTATATGGCTACACCTTC. As protein: CASSESLTVLYGYTF.

This clone occurred a few times. The rearrangement joins TRBV5-1 to TRBJ2-2, with TRBD1 as a possible D gene (5 bases). Germline assignment: CDR1 SGHRS and CDR2 YFSETQ. This CDR3 is 16 amino acids long. Deletions cut 4 bases from V and 6 bases from J, with 19 bases between. CDR3 loop: CASSQFGQGLAGELFF. The CDR3 DNA reads TGCGCCAGCAGCCAGTTCGGACAAGGCCTCGCCGGGGAGCTGTTTTTT.

V usage is TRBV19 and J usage is TRBJ2-7; 7 bases fit TRBD1. CDR1 and CDR2 from the germline V gene are LNHDA and SQIVND (reference sequence). The CDR3 has 14 amino acids. V lost 6 bases to trimming and J lost 5 bases; unmatched junction nucleotides: 10. CDR3 coding DNA: TGTGCCAGTAGGGCCACAGGGGCCAGGGACGAGCAGTACTTC. This codes for CASRATGARDEQYF.

The chain uses TRBV3-1 (or the pseudogene TRBV3-2) and TRBJ2-1; weak D call: TRBD2 (5 bases). V was shortened by 4 bases and J by 0 bases, with 7 bases between the two germline ends. Germline CDR1 reads LGHDT; CDR2 reads YNNKEL (reference sequence). CDR3 length equals 14 residues. The CDR3 reads CASSRAASYNEQFF. CDR3 sequence (DNA): TGTGCCAGCAGCCGAGCGGCCTCCTACAATGAGCAGTTCTTC.

The chain combines TRBV7-8 with TRBJ2-7; 10 bases agree with TRBD1. With V trimmed by 3 bases and J by 7 bases, 3 bases remained unmatched. Germline CDR1 reads SGHVS; CDR2 reads FQNEAQ. CDR3 length: 13 amino acids. CDR3 nucleotides: TGTGCCAGCAGCTTTGACAGGGGGCGGGAGCAGTACTTC. This translates into CASSFDRGREQYF.

This clone was seen a few times. The chain recombines TRBV4-1 with TRBJ2-3; 8 bases are a match to TRBD1. V lost 4 bases, J lost 4 bases, and 7 bases stayed unmatched. Per germline, CDR1 MGHRA and CDR2 YSYEKL. This CDR3 comprises 15 residues. The CDR3 region is CASSPRDRIADTQYF. The DNA of the CDR3 is TGCGCCAGCAGCCCCCGGGACAGGATAGCAGATACGCAGTATTTT.

This clone appeared a single time. The chain links TRBV30 to TRBJ2-1; maybe TRBD1 (5 bases). Germline V gene data show CDR1 as GTSNPN and CDR2 as SVGIG (reference sequence). V was trimmed by 3 bases and J by 5 bases, leaving 5 bases between them. The CDR3 runs to 11 residues. This CDR3 is CAWRDNNEQFF. CDR3 sequence (DNA): TGTGCCTGGAGGGACAACAATGAGCAGTTCTTC. The variable domain in full, with the rest retrieved from reference TRBV30 and TRBJ2-1, is SQTIHQWPATLVQPVGSPLSLECTVEGTSNPNLYWYRQAAGRGLQLLFYSVGIGQISSEVPQNLSASRPQDRQFILSSKKLLLSDSGFYLCAWRDNNEQFFGPGTRLTVL.

The table lists this clone with a few counts. This chain connects TRBV4-3 to TRBJ2-3, with D hard to call. The CDR3 spans 14 residues. Germline V lookup: CDR1 LGHNA, CDR2 YSLEER. Trimming removed 1 base from V and 5 bases from J, with 10 bases in between. The CDR3, as DNA: TGCGCCAGCAGCCAAGTCTCCTCGGGAGATACGCAGTATTTT. Translated: CASSQVSSGDTQYF.

The chain couples TRBV10-1 to TRBJ1-6; TRBD1 matches 8 bases. V was pared by 0 bases and J by 6 bases, with 7 bases of the junction left unmatched. Germline V gene data show CDR1 as WNHNN and CDR2 as SYGVQD (reference sequence). The CDR3 totals 17 residues. Here the CDR3 reads CASSESTPGQGNSPLHF. As DNA, the CDR3 is TGCGCCAGCAGTGAGTCTACCCCCGGACAGGGTAATTCACCCCTCCACTTT.

The chain uses TRBV18 and TRBJ2-7; 8 nucleotides line up with TRBD2. The CDR3 loop spans 16 amino acids. CDR1 and CDR2 (germline): KGHSH, LQKENI. The ends lost 4 bases at V and 0 bases at J; junction bases unmatched: 8. The CDR3 DNA sequence: TGTGCCAGCTCACGAGGGACCGGGACTAGCTCCTACGAGCAGTACTTC. This gives the protein CASSRGTGTSSYEQYF.

This clone was detected a few times. CDR3 sequence (DNA): TGTGCCAGCAGCTTAGGTGAAGGGGCATACACCTTC. Amino acid sequence: CASSLGEGAYTF. The V and J genes are TRBV7-9 and TRBJ1-2; D is possibly TRBD1 (5 bases). The CDR3 sequence is 12 residues long. Germline V gene lookup returns CDR1 SEHNR and CDR2 FQNEAQ (reference sequence). Trimming took off 1 base at V and 11 bases at J, with 11 bases between the two ends. The full variable domain, in which reference TRBV7-9 and TRBJ1-2 provide the parts outside the CDR3, is DTGVSQNPRHKITKRGQNVTFRCDPISEHNRLYWYRQTLGQGPEFLTYFQNEAQLEKSRLLSDRFSAERPKGSFSTLEIQRTEQGDSAMYLCASSLGEGAYTFGSGTRLTVV.

The rearrangement links TRBV3-1 (or the pseudogene TRBV3-2) to TRBJ2-3; 9 bases map to TRBD2. The CDR3 is 15 amino acids. Germline values: CDR1 LGHDT, CDR2 YNNKEL (reference sequence). V trimming: 1 base; J trimming: 1 base; junction bases outside the gene matches: 0. CDR3 nucleotides: TGTGCCAGCAGCCAAGTAGCGGGAGGCACAGATACGCAGTATTTT. It codes for CASSQVAGGTDTQYF.

The chain combines TRBV6-4 with TRBJ1-5; D is perhaps TRBD1 (5 bases). CDR1 MRHNA and CDR2 SNTAGT come from the germline V gene. V lost 2 bases and J lost 6, with 14 bases in between. The CDR3 is made up of 15 amino acids. The CDR3 is CASSDEGVGGQPQHF. Here the CDR3 DNA reads TGTGCCAGCAGTGACGAAGGGGTCGGGGGTCAGCCCCAGCATTTT.

CDR3 nucleotides: TGTGCCAGCAGTTTATCGTCGCAGGGCTACACCTTC. Translating it yields CASSLSSQGYTF. The chain employs TRBV27 and TRBJ1-2; D is undetermined. Trimming took off 0 bases at V and 8 bases at J, with 7 bases between the two ends. The CDR3 has 12 residues. The germline CDR1 and CDR2 sequences are MNHEY and SMNVEV (reference sequence).

The chain recombines TRBV3-1 (or the pseudogene TRBV3-2) with TRBJ1-1; D ambiguous. This CDR3 is built from 14 residues. The V gene lost 3 bases and the J gene lost 11 bases, with 19 bases spanning the gap. CDR1 is LGHDT and CDR2 is YNNKEL in the germline V gene (reference sequence). CDR3 region: CASSHREGGRNAFF. The CDR3 nucleotides are TGTGCCAGCAGCCATCGGGAGGGAGGTAGAAATGCTTTCTTT.